The clone carrying this TCR beta chain was observed a handful of times. The antigen remains undetermined. This specimen comes from a study of T-cell memory formation after mild COVID-19. The wider study: In these data, TCR clusters were largely donor specific.

The CDR3 loop spans 13 amino acids. The germline V and J ends were trimmed by 1 base and 7 bases, with 8 bases remaining between them. Germline CDR1 is MGHRA and CDR2 is YSYEKL. General observations from the study: CD4/CD8 balance characterized clones contracting day 15 to 85, and CD4+ skew characterized later expanders. The main location of contracting CD4+ clones was CM and EM, and that of contracting CD8+ clones was EMRA.

5'RACE, which relied on constant-segment primers, yielded TCR alpha and TCR beta cDNA libraries carrying sample barcodes and UMIs. TCRdb passed the 5' RACE reads through MiXCR, listing each CDR3 protein once. The sample comprises about 400,000 distinct CDR3 sequences, more than 15% of which are singletons, and 20% to 25% rests with the top ten. The chain employs TRBV4-1 and TRBJ1-5; no firm D call. The TCR sequence derives from a man aged 18 to 30 who had mild COVID-19 (a few samples of this study predate the infection). Cell type and time point are not known. Sequencing input: PBMCs or a T cell subset sorted from them (not recorded which). Written as DNA, the CDR3 is TGCGCCAGCAGCCAAGGTTCGTGGCAGCCCCAGCATTTT. This codes for CASSQGSWQPQHF.